The present TCR beta chain was sequenced within a study of human T cells and chemical hapten exposure. Whole-study results and caveats: No alteration of TCRs above 1 in 1000 frequency was seen with DPC sensitization.

The germline CDR1 and CDR2 sequences are SGDLS and YYNGEE. V was pared by 3 bases and J by 5 bases, with 9 bases between. The CDR3 sequence is 12 residues long. Described time point: pre-sensitization, week 0. The treatment denotes: therapeutic diphenylcyclopropenone sensitization with weekly scalp DPC. TCRdb reprocessed the RACE reads with MiXCR, giving one entry per CDR3 protein. The data hold 350,000 to 400,000 distinct CDR3 sequences, with approximately 5.1% observed a single time. Only a few counts were recorded for this clonotype. The antigen remains unidentified. This sequence joins TRBV9 and TRBJ2-7, with D possibly being TRBD1 (6 bases). The TCR was taken from a woman between 50 and 59 years old with alopecia areata. Some clones in this sample may be carry-over from other donors' samples. The material was whole blood, obtained in connection with sensitization to the hapten diphenylcyclopropenone (DPC). CDR3 in DNA: TGTGCCAGCAGCGGACCAGGGGACGAGCAGTACTTC. Translated, it gives CASSGPGDEQYF.